Given below is one TCR beta chain in context. The J segment lost 3 bases and the V segment lost 5 bases, leaving 8 bases of the junction unmatched. The CDR3 has 15 amino acids. CDR1 is SGHRS and CDR2 is YFSETQ in the germline V gene. This sample stems from a study of blood T cell repertoires in COVID-19. Overall study: The cDNA or gDNA used as material had been derived from T cells, B-cell-depleted T cells, or PBMCs.

Produced via immunoSEQ multiplex PCR; TCRdb's table is partial and in-frame only. The sample holds 150,000 or so clones; approximately 86% are singletons and the top ten take roughly 8.6%. The receptor was isolated from a man aged 60 to 75 with acute or convalescent COVID-19. Sequencing was performed on peripheral blood. The chain carries TRBV5-1 and TRBJ2-3, with 8 bases identical to TRBD2. CDR3 bases: TGCGCCAGCAGATACGGGAGGGCCGGGACAGATACGCAGTATTTT. Protein: CASRYGRAGTDTQYF.